This T cell receptor beta chain was sequenced during a study of regulatory T cells in long-lasting Graves disease. Construction of TCR beta libraries relied on iRepertoire HTBI primers and on Arm-PCR targeting CDR3 regions. TCRdb re-called the multiplex PCR reads through MiXCR, storing one row per CDR3 protein. The sample holds some 230,000 distinct CDR3 sequences; approximately 20% are singletons and the top ten take over 20%. Time point defined: newly diagnosed GD, antithyroid drugs for less than 3 months. RNA isolated from PBMCs was used to make the TCR library. V was shortened by 5 bases and J by 4 bases, with 17 bases between the two germline ends. CDR1 SGHNT and CDR2 YENEEA come from the germline V gene. This CDR3 region has 15 residues. This clonotype was counted at least ten times.

The V and J genes are TRBV11-3 and TRBJ2-5; tentatively, D is TRBD1 (7 bases). The sample was peripheral blood mononuclear cells (PBMCs), taken at new diagnosis, from a patient treated with antithyroid drugs. The receptor was isolated from a female donor with Graves disease. The CDR3 region has the DNA TGTGCCAGCAGCCCAGGGGGGTTGGCGCGAGAGACCCAGTACTTC. It specifies CASSPGGLARETQYF.